These 22 T cell receptor beta chains came from one sample sequenced in a study of memory CD4+ T cells and cytomegalovirus serostatus. Profiled with immunoSEQ multiplex PCR; TCRdb holds only in-frame clones, not every one. Seen here are almost 45,000 clones, over 60% observed once, and the top ten hold 0.95% to 1.2%. Single viable CD3+CD4+CD8-CD45RO+ cells were sorted as the memory CD4+ T cells. The sequencing sample was made of memory CD4+ T cells from blood. Source of these receptors: an adult in good health and CMV-seronegative.

The rearrangement uses TRBV18 and TRBJ1-1; D not certain. Germline V lookup: CDR1 KGHSH, CDR2 LQKENI. CDR3 size: 15 residues. V was clipped by 0 bases and J by 1 base, with 9 bases between them. The CDR3 reads CASSPPRAGNTEAFF. CDR3 nucleotide sequence: TGTGCCAGCTCACCACCGAGGGCAGGGAACACTGAAGCTTTCTTT.

The chain employs TRBV11-3 and TRBJ2-2, with 8 bases identical to TRBD2. Germline V CDR1 and CDR2: SGHNT, YENEEA. The CDR3 is 14 residues long. V was pared by 4 bases and J by 7 bases, with 5 bases of the junction left unmatched. The DNA of the CDR3 is TGTGCCAGCAGCTCCTTACGGGGGGGCGGGGAGCTGTTTTTT. Protein: CASSSLRGGGELFF.

The V gene is TRBV7-9, the J gene TRBJ2-5; no reliable D call. Germline V gene lookup returns CDR1 SEHNR and CDR2 FQNEAQ (reference sequence). Trimming took 2 bases from V and 5 from J, leaving 6 bases between them. This CDR3 is built from 12 residues. The CDR3 protein is CASSLIAETQYF. The CDR3 bases are TGTGCCAGCAGCTTAATCGCCGAGACCCAGTACTTC.

V is TRBV9 and J is TRBJ2-5, with TRBD1 matching over 8 bases. Trimming cost V 0 bases and J 2 bases; bases outside gene matches: 0. Germline V gene data show CDR1 as SGDLS and CDR2 as YYNGEE. The CDR3 length is 14 residues. CDR3: CASSVDRGQETQYF. DNA for the CDR3: TGTGCCAGCAGCGTAGACAGGGGGCAAGAGACCCAGTACTTC.

The J gene is TRBJ2-3, the V gene TRBV19; D gene uncertain. Germline V gene data show CDR1 as LNHDA and CDR2 as SQIVND (reference sequence). The CDR3 loop spans 12 amino acids. Trimming removed 5 bases at V and 5 bases at J, with 8 bases between. For the CDR3, the DNA is TGTGCCAGTAGTCCGATCGGAGATACGCAGTATTTT. Its protein is CASSPIGDTQYF.

CDR3 bases: TGCAGCGTCGACAGGGGGAGATCCGATGAGCAGTTCTTC. It translates to CSVDRGRSDEQFF. The chain employs TRBV29-1 and TRBJ2-1, with 9 bases lining up with TRBD1. V lost 6 bases and J lost 8; bases outside the gene matches: 8. Germline lookup yields CDR1 SQVTM and CDR2 ANQGSEA. This CDR3 contains 13 residues.

About this clone: Other DNA sequences in this specimen translate into the identical CDR3. The chain has TRBV30 and TRBJ1-2; no clear D gene. Trimming removed 5 bases at V and 0 bases at J, with 7 bases between. CDR3 length equals 12 residues. Germline V CDR1 and CDR2: GTSNPN, SVGIG (reference sequence). The CDR3 sequence is CAWSRSNYGYTF. CDR3 bases: TGTGCCTGGTCCAGATCTAACTATGGCTACACCTTC.

The V gene is TRBV5-1, the J gene TRBJ2-3; D gene ambiguous. V was pared by 7 bases and J by 3 bases, with 12 bases between. The germline V gene has CDR1 SGHRS and CDR2 YFSETQ. The CDR3 totals 13 residues. The CDR3 loop is CASGAPQTDTQYF. CDR3 coding DNA: TGCGCCAGCGGAGCCCCACAGACAGATACGCAGTATTTT.

The chain employs TRBV5-1 and TRBJ2-7; D ambiguous. Trimming cost V 0 bases and J 6 bases, with 4 bases left between them. Germline CDR1 is SGHRS and CDR2 is YFSETQ. The CDR3 length is 11 residues. The CDR3 DNA sequence: TGCGCCAGCAGCTTGGTGGGCGAGCAGTACTTC. This sequence encodes CASSLVGEQYF.

This sequence joins TRBV6-1 and TRBJ1-2; 9 bases agree with TRBD1. The V gene's germline CDR1 is MNHNS and CDR2 SASEGT. The junction had 13 bases not matched to a gene; V was cut back by 4 bases and J by 4 bases. This CDR3 is 17 amino acids long. CDR3 sequence (DNA): TGTGCCAGCAGTGGTCCGGGACAGGGCTTACTAGGCTATGGCTACACCTTC. Translated, it gives CASSGPGQGLLGYGYTF.

The CDR3 sequence is CAWGGTISAKNIQYF. The DNA for the CDR3 is TGTGCCTGGGGGGGAACGATATCGGCCAAAAACATTCAGTACTTC. The V gene is TRBV30, the J gene TRBJ2-4; D assignment may be TRBD1 or TRBD2 (5 bases each). This CDR3 contains 15 residues. The germline CDR1 and CDR2 sequences are GTSNPN and SVGIG (reference sequence). V lost 5 bases to trimming and J lost 1 base, with 15 bases between them.

This clone was counted between two and nine times. The chain uses TRBV7-8 and TRBJ1-5, with a possible D match to TRBD1 (5 bases). This CDR3 is built from 13 residues. Germline V gene data show CDR1 as SGHVS and CDR2 as FQNEAQ. The V and J ends lost 0 bases and 5 bases respectively, with 5 bases between them. CDR3 sequence reads: CASSLAGDQPQHF. The CDR3 nucleotides read TGTGCCAGCAGCTTAGCAGGGGATCAGCCCCAGCATTTT.

This rearrangement joins TRBV19 to TRBJ2-3; D may be TRBD1 or TRBD2 (6 bases each). Trimming removed 9 bases from V and 6 bases from J, with 22 bases in between. CDR1 is LNHDA and CDR2 is SQIVND in the germline V gene (reference sequence). This CDR3 region has 15 residues. CDR3 sequence (DNA): TGTGCCAGGAGATCGGGGGCCTTGCTTAACGATACGCAGTATTTT. Amino acid sequence: CARRSGALLNDTQYF.

This clone was picked up a small number of times. This chain links TRBV19 with TRBJ1-1, with TRBD1 identical over 8 bases. The CDR3 totals 13 residues. The V gene end was trimmed by 7 bases and the J gene end by 2 bases; junction bases not matched to a gene: 3. CDR1 LNHDA and CDR2 SQIVND come from the germline V gene (reference sequence). CDR3 DNA sequence: TGTGCCAGTAACGACAGGGGAAACACTGAAGCTTTCTTT. Translation gives CASNDRGNTEAFF. The whole variable domain, remainder taken from reference TRBV19 and TRBJ1-1, is DGGITQSPKYLFRKEGQNVTLSCEQNLNHDAMYWYRQDPGQGLRLIYYSQIVNDFQKGDIAEGYSVSREKKESFPLTVTSAQKNPTAFYLCASNDRGNTEAFFGQGTRLTVV.

The chain has TRBV18 and TRBJ2-7; D uncertain. The CDR3 sequence is 16 residues long. CDR1 and CDR2 (germline): KGHSH, LQKENI. V lost 3 bases to trimming and J lost 2 bases, with 17 bases between them. This CDR3 is CASSPSYSLSAYEQYF. In DNA form, the CDR3 reads TGTGCCAGCTCACCCAGTTATTCCCTCAGCGCCTACGAGCAGTACTTC.

The V gene is TRBV29-1, the J gene TRBJ1-2; D not resolved. In germline, CDR1 is SQVTM, CDR2 ANQGSEA. With 6 bases removed from V and 6 bases from J, the gap between germline ends came to 11 bases. This CDR3 has 11 amino acids. In DNA, the CDR3 is TGCAGCGTCCGAGGATCCCATGGCTACACCTTC. Protein sequence: CSVRGSHGYTF.

The chain uses TRBV6-5 and TRBJ1-5; unclear D gene. CDR1 is MNHEY, CDR2 SVGAGI, per germline. The CDR3 contains 14 residues. Trimming cost V 7 bases and J 3 bases, with 13 bases left between them. DNA of the CDR3: TGTGCCAGCACCCCCTCGAGGAACAATCAGCCCCAGCATTTT. As protein: CASTPSRNNQPQHF.

The chain joins TRBV6-6 to TRBJ1-5; no definite D call. V was cut by 7 bases and J by 3 bases, with 13 bases left in between. The CDR3 sequence is 14 residues long. The germline V gene encodes CDR1 MNHNY and CDR2 SVGAGI (reference sequence). The CDR3 coding sequence is TGTGCCAGCATACGGGAACAGATCAATCAGCCCCAGCATTTT. Translation gives CASIREQINQPQHF.

The chain carries TRBV27 and TRBJ2-1; TRBD2 matches 8 bases. This CDR3 contains 15 residues. CDR1 MNHEY and CDR2 SMNVEV come from the germline V gene (reference sequence). The J segment lost 8 bases and the V segment lost 6 bases, leaving 12 bases of the junction unmatched. The CDR3 nucleotides are TGTGCCAGCAGACCCGCGGGAGCGGGAGATCATGAGCAGTTCTTC. Its protein product is CASRPAGAGDHEQFF.

The chain recombines TRBV5-1 with TRBJ2-7; D is perhaps TRBD2 (6 bases). With 4 bases removed from V and 0 bases from J, the gap between germline ends came to 14 bases. The CDR3 loop spans 15 amino acids. CDR1 is SGHRS and CDR2 is YFSETQ in the germline V gene. The CDR3 loop reads CASSPTDGGSYEQYF. DNA of the CDR3: TGCGCCAGCAGCCCCACTGACGGGGGCTCCTACGAGCAGTACTTC.

This chain links TRBV11-3 with TRBJ2-4; D is tentatively TRBD1 or TRBD2 (5 bases each). CDR3 length: 18 amino acids. Between the trimmed V and J ends, which lost 1 base and 0 bases, there was a span of 16 bases. Germline V gives CDR1 SGHNT, CDR2 YENEEA. The CDR3 DNA sequence: TGTGCCAGCAGCTTAGGTTGGTGGGGGTCGATAGCCAAAAACATTCAGTACTTC. Protein sequence: CASSLGWWGSIAKNIQYF.

The chain recombines TRBV5-4 with TRBJ2-1; 11 bases map to TRBD2. Trimming cost V 5 bases and J 7 bases; bases outside gene matches: 5. This CDR3 spans 14 amino acids. Germline CDR1 and CDR2: SGHNT and YYREEE (reference sequence). This chain's CDR3 is CASRLAGVFNEQFF. For the CDR3, the DNA is TGTGCCAGCAGACTAGCGGGAGTTTTTAATGAGCAGTTCTTC.